Shown below are 12 T cell receptor beta chains from a single sample sequenced in a study of naive and memory T cell subsets. Both TRBC1 and TRBC2 were covered by a beta constant-region primer of two equimolar oligonucleotides. The ligated cDNA underwent four PCR rounds using SP2 and nested alpha and beta constant-region primers. TCRdb independently ran MiXCR on the UMI-ligation and nested PCR reads; one entry per CDR3 protein. The sample carries fewer than 10,000 distinct CDR3 sequences, approximately 30% recorded once. Material: CD8+ TEMRA cells from blood. Subset described: effector memory re-expressing CD45RA, CD45RA+ CD27-. These receptors all come from a human donor in good health.

The chain uses TRBV7-8 and TRBJ1-6, with 7 positions matching TRBD1. The CDR3 contains 18 residues. The V gene's germline CDR1 is SGHVS and CDR2 FQNEAQ. Trimming removed 6 bases from V and 0 bases from J; junction bases left unmatched: 11. Here the CDR3 reads CASSTSRDSSSYNSPLHF. The CDR3 region has the DNA TGTGCCAGCAGTACATCTCGGGACAGTAGCTCCTATAATTCACCCCTCCACTTT.

This clonotype came up many times. This chain links TRBV7-6 with TRBJ2-7; possibly TRBD2 for D (5 bases). Looked up from germline, CDR1 is SGHVS and CDR2 is FNYEAQ. The CDR3 has 15 amino acids. V was trimmed by 4 bases and J by 1 base, leaving 14 bases between them. CDR3 nucleotides: TGTGCCAGCAGCTCGGGCGGACTGGCTTCCTACGAGCAGTACTTC. Protein product: CASSSGGLASYEQYF.

This clonotype was counted between two and nine times. This chain uses TRBV7-9 with TRBJ1-1; TRBD1 matches 7 bases. The CDR3 is 14 amino acids. CDR1 is SEHNR and CDR2 is FQNEAQ in the germline V gene (reference sequence). Unmatched junction bases numbered 8, after V lost 6 bases and J lost 4 bases. CDR3 sequence reads: CASRNRGPSTEAFF. Written as DNA, the CDR3 is TGTGCCAGCAGGAACAGGGGACCGAGCACTGAAGCTTTCTTT.

The chain uses TRBV7-8 and TRBJ2-1, with TRBD2 matching over 11 bases. The trim removed 2 bases at V and 8 bases at J, leaving 2 bases unmatched. The CDR3 is 14 amino acids. Germline V gene sequence: CDR1 SGHVS, CDR2 FQNEAQ. This chain's CDR3 is CASSLTSGGDEQFF. For the CDR3, the DNA is TGTGCCAGCAGCTTAACTAGCGGGGGCGATGAGCAGTTCTTC.

The gene calls are TRBV28 and TRBJ2-3, with 12 bases matching TRBD1. CDR1 MDHEN and CDR2 SYDVKM come from the germline V gene. The J segment lost 5 bases and the V segment lost 6 bases, leaving 12 bases of the junction unmatched. This CDR3 is 17 amino acids long. CDR3 in DNA: TGTGCCAGCAGCACGCAACGGGGACAGGGGGCTGGAGATACGCAGTATTTT. Residues: CASSTQRGQGAGDTQYF.

The table lists this clonotype with a few counts. At one end, the junction sequence differs from germline, possibly due to a read error. The J gene is TRBJ2-1, the V gene TRBV7-7, with 11 positions matching TRBD2. The V gene's germline CDR1 is SSHAT and CDR2 FNYEAQ (reference sequence). This CDR3 region has 16 residues. DNA for the CDR3: TGTGCTAGCAGCTTAGGGACTAGCGGTCTGTACAATGAGCAGTTCTTC. Protein: CASSLGTSGLYNEQFF.

This clonotype was seen a handful of times. CDR3 bases: TGTGCCAGCAGTGACCCCGGGTATTGGGGCAATCAGCCCCAGCATTTT. Amino acid sequence: CASSDPGYWGNQPQHF. The V gene is TRBV2, the J gene TRBJ1-5, with D uncertain. The germline V and J ends were trimmed by 3 bases and 2 bases, with 14 bases remaining between them. This CDR3 spans 16 amino acids. Looked up from germline, CDR1 is SNHLY and CDR2 is FYNNEI. The whole variable domain, remainder taken from reference TRBV2 and TRBJ1-5, is EPEVTQTPSHQVTQMGQEVILRCVPISNHLYFYWYRQILGQKVEFLVSFYNNEISEKSEIFDDQFSVERPDGSNFTLKIRSTKLEDSAMYFCASSDPGYWGNQPQHFGDGTRLSIL.

The chain is built from TRBV29-1 and TRBJ2-3; tentatively, D is TRBD2 (7 bases). There are 16 residues in the CDR3. Between the trimmed V and J ends, which lost 5 bases and 2 bases, there was a span of 20 bases. CDR1 is SQVTM, CDR2 ANQGSEA, per germline. CDR3 in amino acids: CSVRGGREFLTDTQYF. The CDR3 coding sequence is TGCAGCGTTAGAGGGGGGCGGGAGTTCCTCACAGATACGCAGTATTTT.

This clonotype appeared once. The rearrangement uses TRBV6-5 and TRBJ2-3; D is tentatively TRBD1 or TRBD2 (5 bases each). Per germline, CDR1 MNHEY and CDR2 SVGAGI. Between the trimmed V and J ends, which lost 2 bases and 5 bases, there was a span of 14 bases. This CDR3 contains 15 residues. The CDR3 here is CASSYVQGAKDTQYF. The CDR3 bases are TGTGCCAGCAGTTACGTCCAGGGAGCGAAAGATACGCAGTATTTT.

V usage is TRBV24-1 and J usage is TRBJ2-2, with D possibly matching TRBD1 (6 bases). With 7 bases removed from V and 4 bases from J, the gap between germline ends came to 12 bases. CDR1 and CDR2 (germline): KGHDR, SFDVKD. The CDR3 consists of 14 residues. The CDR3 here is CATSAGDFTGELFF. In DNA form, the CDR3 reads TGTGCCACCAGCGCAGGGGATTTCACCGGGGAGCTGTTTTTT.

The CDR3 loop is CASSSNRASTDTQYF. CDR3 nucleotide sequence: TGCGCCAGCAGCTCGAACAGGGCTAGCACAGATACGCAGTATTTT. The chain carries TRBV5-1 and TRBJ2-3, with D possibly matching TRBD1 (6 bases). V lost 3 bases to trimming and J lost 0 bases, with 11 bases between them. Germline CDR1 is SGHRS and CDR2 is YFSETQ. CDR3 length: 15 amino acids. The complete variable domain, with remaining parts taken from reference TRBV5-1 and TRBJ2-3, reads KAGVTQTPRYLIKTRGQQVTLSCSPISGHRSVSWYQQTPGQGLQFLFEYFSETQRNKGNFPGRFSGRQFSNSRSEMNVSTLELGDSALYLCASSSNRASTDTQYFGPGTRLTVL.

This clonotype has just a few counts. The CDR3 sequence is CASSFGTSYEQYF. In nucleotides, the CDR3 is TGTGCCAGCAGTTTCGGGACAAGTTACGAGCAGTACTTC. The chain recombines TRBV12-3 or TRBV12-4 with TRBJ2-7; a possible D gene is TRBD1 (6 bases). Trimming removed 3 bases at V and 4 bases at J, with 10 bases between. The CDR3 is 13 residues long.